This T cell receptor beta chain was sequenced for a study of spatial heterogeneity in lung cancer. TCRdb called the 5' RACE reads again in MiXCR, with one record for every CDR3 protein. Of around 87,000 distinct CDR3 sequences in the sample, about 12% were seen once. Indicated time point: sample taken at primary tumor resection. The authors sequenced whole RNA from tumor, nontumor lung or frozen PBMC without sorting. In germline, CDR1 is SGHRS, CDR2 YFSETQ. Trimming cost V 0 bases and J 5 bases, with 11 bases left between them. This CDR3 has 14 amino acids. There are a few counts of this clonotype. This TCR was recovered from a male donor with early-stage non-small cell lung cancer. Sequences were derived from PBMCs, sampled at surgery. The J gene is TRBJ2-5, the V gene TRBV5-1; D not certain. The CDR3 DNA sequence: TGCGCCAGCAGCTTGGGGGGTCCAAGGGAGACCCAGTACTTC. Encoded protein: CASSLGGPRETQYF.